This T cell receptor beta chain was sequenced for a study of multiple sclerosis patients with progressive multifocal leukoencephalopathy. V was cut by 4 bases and J by 7 bases, with 13 bases left in between. The CDR3 runs to 13 residues. From germline, CDR1 is MDHEN and CDR2 SYDVKM. The time point here: time of PML onset. JC virus DNA in cerebrospinal fluid confirmed the PML diagnosis. PML in natalizumab-treated patients developed after between roughly 15 and 56 months of natalizumab therapy. All PML patients were female, and all patients had earlier interferon beta. T3 blood samples were collected at the time of PML onset. Some clones are missing from TCRdb's copy, which holds only in-frame ones; the method was immunoSEQ multiplex PCR. The sample comprises approximately 27,000 clones, 75% to 90% of which are singletons, and 9.5% to 15% rests with the top ten. This clone was picked up one time.

The TCR was taken from a woman in her 30s with progressive multifocal leukoencephalopathy. V and J are TRBV28 and TRBJ1-1; D is unclear. The sample here was PBMCs, taken from a patient treated with natalizumab. CDR3 sequence reads: CASSSLKGNEAFF. The DNA of the CDR3 is TGTGCCAGCAGTTCTCTCAAGGGAAATGAAGCTTTCTTT.